These 24 T cell receptor beta chains were all obtained from the same sample, sequenced in a study of shared clonotypes between healthy human individuals. The method was immunoSEQ multiplex PCR; TCRdb's version includes in-frame clones alone and lacks a portion of them. The sample includes approximately 2.5 million clones, 93% seen only once; the top ten take roughly 0.36%. The sequenced sample was naive CD4+ T cells from PBMCs. Subset indicated: CD45RA+ positively selected. The receptors come from a man in his late teens or twenties in good health. Some clones in this sample may be carry-over from other donors' samples.

The rearrangement uses TRBV2 and TRBJ2-5; D perhaps matches TRBD2 (6 bases). Between the trimmed V and J ends, which lost 8 bases and 5 bases, there was a span of 12 bases. The germline V gene encodes CDR1 SNHLY and CDR2 FYNNEI. The CDR3 has 12 amino acids. The CDR3 DNA is TGTGCCAGCTCGGGGGAGTGGGAGACCCAGTACTTC. This encodes CASSGEWETQYF.

The rearrangement links TRBV2 to TRBJ1-1; TRBD1 aligns across 7 bases. This CDR3 comprises 15 residues. Looked up from germline, CDR1 is SNHLY and CDR2 is FYNNEI. Trimming removed 2 bases from V and 4 bases from J; junction bases left unmatched: 7. The CDR3: CASSEIGRGGTEAFF. The CDR3 bases are TGTGCCAGCAGTGAAATCGGCAGGGGGGGCACTGAAGCTTTCTTT.

This clone was recorded once. The rearrangement joins TRBV2 to TRBJ2-6; TRBD1 aligns across 7 bases. The CDR3 runs to 17 residues. The V gene's germline CDR1 is SNHLY and CDR2 FYNNEI. With V trimmed by 4 bases and J by 2 bases, 8 bases remained unmatched. The CDR3 nucleotides read TGTGCCAGCAGTGTGGTTAGGGGGCGGGCTGGGGCCAACGTCCTGACTTTC. This sequence encodes CASSVVRGRAGANVLTF.

The J gene is TRBJ1-1, the V gene TRBV30, with 8 bases aligning to TRBD1. J was trimmed by 8 bases and V by 4 bases; bases with no gene match: 6. Germline assignment: CDR1 GTSNPN and CDR2 SVGIG (reference sequence). This CDR3 comprises 12 residues. CDR3 in amino acids: CAWKAGGKEAFF. As DNA, the CDR3 is TGTGCCTGGAAAGCAGGGGGCAAAGAAGCTTTCTTT.

The chain employs TRBV6-5 and TRBJ2-1; 11 nucleotides agree with TRBD2. J lost 10 bases, V lost 4 bases, and 12 bases had no gene match. The CDR3 is 16 residues long. CDR1 MNHEY and CDR2 SVGAGI come from the germline V gene. The CDR3 region has the DNA TGTGCCAGCAGTTCCTTGACTAGCGGGATTGCACAGGAGCAGTTCTTC. Translation: CASSSLTSGIAQEQFF.

The V call is TRBV10-3, the J call TRBJ1-5; 9 bases line up with TRBD1. Looked up from germline, CDR1 is ENHRY and CDR2 is SYGVKD. The CDR3 runs 14 residues. The J segment lost 5 bases and the V segment lost 10 bases, leaving 9 bases of the junction unmatched. The CDR3 sequence is CATRGGQGDQPQHF. The CDR3 nucleotides are TGTGCCACCCGGGGGGGACAGGGTGATCAGCCCCAGCATTTT.

The J gene is TRBJ2-7, the V gene TRBV4-1, with 9 bases that match TRBD1. The length of the CDR3 is 15 residues. The V segment lost 2 bases and the J segment 6 bases; nucleotides outside the gene matches: 8. In germline, CDR1 is MGHRA, CDR2 YSYEKL. For the CDR3, the DNA is TGCGCCAGCAGCCAAACCGGGACAGGGACTCGCGAGCAGTACTTC. This translates into CASSQTGTGTREQYF.

Written as DNA, the CDR3 is TGTGCCAGCAGCTCCTCGGGGGGGTCGGACACTGAAGCTTTCTTT. Encoded protein: CASSSSGGSDTEAFF. V usage is TRBV9 and J usage is TRBJ1-1; perhaps TRBD1 as D (5 bases). V lost 4 bases to trimming and J lost 3 bases, with 16 bases between them. Germline V gives CDR1 SGDLS, CDR2 YYNGEE. The CDR3 is 15 residues long.

V and J are TRBV5-4 and TRBJ1-4, with 8 bases that match TRBD1. The germline CDR1 and CDR2 sequences are SGHNT and YYREEE (reference sequence). This CDR3 spans 15 amino acids. V was clipped by 4 bases and J by 5 bases; unmatched bases: 7. The CDR3 spells CASSPDRGLNEKLFF. CDR3 nucleotides: TGTGCCAGCAGCCCAGACAGGGGATTGAATGAAAAACTGTTTTTT.

In this sample, this clone turned up once. The gene calls are TRBV6-1 and TRBJ2-3, with D possibly TRBD2 on 6 matching bases. This CDR3 comprises 13 residues. V lost 1 base, J lost 10 bases, and 12 bases lay in between. Germline CDR1 and CDR2: MNHNS and SASEGT. CDR3 nucleotide sequence: TGTGCCAGCAGTGAAGGGGTCCAGCGGGCGCAGTATTTT. Translation gives CASSEGVQRAQYF.

This chain uses TRBV5-4 with TRBJ1-1, with D unresolved. The V end lost 3 bases, the J end lost 0 bases, and 15 bases lay between the germline ends. Looked up from germline, CDR1 is SGHNT and CDR2 is YYREEE (reference sequence). CDR3 length: 16 residues. CDR3 in amino acids: CASSSSLRTMNTEAFF. CDR3 sequence (DNA): TGTGCCAGCAGCTCATCGTTACGGACCATGAACACTGAAGCTTTCTTT.

This clone has just one count. The rearrangement links TRBV4-1 to TRBJ2-1, with 9 bases identical to TRBD1. V was clipped by 0 bases and J by 4 bases; unmatched bases: 1. Germline lookup yields CDR1 MGHRA and CDR2 YSYEKL. The length of the CDR3 is 15 residues. DNA of the CDR3: TGCGCCAGCAGCCAAGACGGACAGGGGTACAATGAGCAGTTCTTC. This gives the protein CASSQDGQGYNEQFF.

On this clone itself: This specimen includes other DNA sequences encoding the same CDR3. This rearrangement joins TRBV18 to TRBJ1-5; D not resolved. The CDR3 consists of 14 residues. V lost 2 bases and J lost 1, with 6 bases in between. Germline CDR1 is KGHSH and CDR2 is LQKENI. DNA for the CDR3: TGTGCCAGCTCACCAGGCAGGAGCAATCAGCCCCAGCATTTT. Its protein is CASSPGRSNQPQHF.

This sequence joins TRBV1 and TRBJ2-6. TRBV1 counts as a pseudogene. This CDR3 is 16 amino acids long. The CDR3 loop reads CTSSQKKFSGANVLTF. The CDR3 DNA is TGCACCAGCAGCCAGAAAAAGTTCTCTGGGGCCAACGTCCTGACTTTC.

This clone has a single count. The chain links TRBV6-7 to TRBJ2-5, with TRBD1 matching 9 bases. TRBV6-7 is given ORF status, its function remaining uncertain. After removal of 1 base from V and 4 bases from J, the junction contained 10 bases not matched to a gene. This CDR3 has 17 residues. The CDR3: CASSYYGTGNSVETQYF. The CDR3, as DNA: TGTGCCAGCAGTTACTACGGGACAGGGAATTCGGTAGAGACCCAGTACTTC.

The gene calls are TRBV10-1 and TRBJ2-3; no clear D. The germline V gene has CDR1 WNHNN and CDR2 SYGVQD (reference sequence). Trimming took 1 base from V and 4 from J, leaving 15 bases between them. The CDR3 is 16 residues long. The CDR3 DNA reads TGCGCCAGCAGTGAGTGGGCCCCGCTTCGCGCAGATACGCAGTATTTT. This translates into CASSEWAPLRADTQYF.

The chain carries TRBV27 and TRBJ1-5; the match to TRBD1 covers 8 bases. The germline CDR1 and CDR2 sequences are MNHEY and SMNVEV (reference sequence). This CDR3 is 15 amino acids long. Trimming at V came to 5 bases and at J to 1 base, leaving 4 bases not matched to a gene. The CDR3 spells CASSPHRGSNQPQHF. In DNA, the CDR3 is TGTGCCAGCAGTCCCCACAGGGGGAGCAATCAGCCCCAGCATTTT.

J is TRBJ2-3 and V is TRBV27; 9 nucleotides agree with TRBD1. Trimming at V came to 6 bases and at J to 1 base, leaving 5 bases not matched to a gene. The CDR3 extends over 15 amino acids. Germline lookup yields CDR1 MNHEY and CDR2 SMNVEV (reference sequence). The DNA of the CDR3 is TGTGCCAGCAGACCCGGGACAGGGCGCACAGATACGCAGTATTTT. Protein product: CASRPGTGRTDTQYF.

A remark on this clone: Other nucleotide sequences in the sample specify the same CDR3. The J gene is TRBJ2-1, the V gene TRBV18; D call uncertain. Per germline, CDR1 KGHSH and CDR2 LQKENI. CDR3 length: 12 amino acids. Trimming took 3 bases from V and 4 from J, leaving 4 bases between them. The CDR3 spells CASSPDYNEQFF. In DNA, the CDR3 is TGTGCCAGCTCACCCGATTACAATGAGCAGTTCTTC.

The chain joins TRBV10-3 to TRBJ2-3; D is possibly TRBD1 (6 bases). The germline CDR1 and CDR2 sequences are ENHRY and SYGVKD. Trimming removed 4 bases from V and 3 bases from J, with 11 bases in between. The CDR3 runs to 14 residues. Here the CDR3 reads CAISARTETDTQYF. The CDR3 DNA follows: TGTGCCATCAGTGCGAGGACAGAGACAGATACGCAGTATTTT.

The rearrangement links TRBV7-9 to TRBJ2-7; 7 bases align to TRBD2. The J segment lost 4 bases and the V segment lost 1 base, leaving 10 bases of the junction unmatched. The CDR3 sequence is 16 residues long. The germline V gene encodes CDR1 SEHNR and CDR2 FQNEAQ (reference sequence). The CDR3 coding sequence is TGTGCCAGCAGCTTAGGGGATGCGGGGGTTGGTTACGAGCAGTACTTC. This codes for CASSLGDAGVGYEQYF.

The chain links TRBV2 to TRBJ2-2; unclear D gene. The CDR3 has 14 amino acids. Trimming pared 8 bases from V and 0 bases from J, leaving 10 bases between. Looked up from germline, CDR1 is SNHLY and CDR2 is FYNNEI. The CDR3 nucleotides read TGTGCCAGCGGCGCCACGACGAACACCGGGGAGCTGTTTTTT. It yields the protein CASGATTNTGELFF.

The rearrangement links TRBV5-4 to TRBJ2-7; D is perhaps TRBD1 (6 bases). V lost 4 bases and J 1 base, leaving 12 bases between the germline ends. CDR1 and CDR2 (germline): SGHNT, YYREEE (reference sequence). CDR3 length equals 14 residues. The CDR3 sequence: CASSDARGSYEQYF. The CDR3 DNA sequence: TGTGCCAGCAGCGACGCCAGGGGTTCCTACGAGCAGTACTTC. The whole variable domain, filled in from reference TRBV5-4 and TRBJ2-7, reads ETGVTQSPTHLIKTRGQQVTLRCSSQSGHNTVSWYQQALGQGPQFIFQYYREEENGRGNFPPRFSGLQFPNYSSELNVNALELDDSALYLCASSDARGSYEQYFGPGTRLTVT.

The chain combines TRBV5-4 with TRBJ2-3; no firm D call. Germline assignment: CDR1 SGHNT and CDR2 YYREEE (reference sequence). This CDR3 region has 16 residues. Trimming cost V 4 bases and J 0 bases, with 15 bases left between them. As DNA, the CDR3 is TGTGCCAGCAGCCAGAACCTCCAGGACAGCACAGATACGCAGTATTTT. It yields the protein CASSQNLQDSTDTQYF.